This entry lists 25 T cell receptor beta chains sequenced from one sample in a study of blood T cell repertoires in COVID-19. Repertoires were generated with immunoSEQ multiplex PCR, while TCRdb's copy carries only in-frame clones and drops some. The sample shows a few hundred thousand clones, 70% to 90% of them seen only once. Sequencing was done on a sample of peripheral blood. The receptors were sampled from a woman older than 75 with acute or convalescent COVID-19.

The CDR3 DNA reads TGTGCCAGCAGCTTAGACGGGAGGGCCTTCAATGAGCAGTTCTTC. Its protein product is CASSLDGRAFNEQFF. This chain uses TRBV7-2 with TRBJ2-1; 8 bases match TRBD2. Trimming took 1 base from V and 6 from J; bases not matched to a gene: 5. Germline values: CDR1 SGHTA, CDR2 FQGNSA. This CDR3 has 15 residues.

The chain recombines TRBV11-3 with TRBJ1-2; a possible D gene is TRBD1 (5 bases). V dropped 4 bases and J dropped 2 bases, with 11 bases sitting between them. Germline lookup yields CDR1 SGHNT and CDR2 YENEEA. The CDR3 sequence is 14 residues long. The CDR3, as DNA: TGTGCCAGCAGCTCAGGTAGACAGAACTATGGCTACACCTTC. Translated: CASSSGRQNYGYTF.

This clone has a single count. The gene calls are TRBV11-3 and TRBJ2-1, with D possibly TRBD2 on 6 matching bases. Germline V gene data show CDR1 as SGHNT and CDR2 as YENEEA. V lost 4 bases to trimming and J lost 8 bases, with 15 bases between them. The length of the CDR3 is 14 residues. CDR3 nucleotide sequence: TGTGCCAGCAGCTGGGGGGACCCCGGGGATGAGCAGTTCTTC. It specifies CASSWGDPGDEQFF.

The genes are TRBV7-8 and TRBJ2-2; 12 bases fit TRBD2. V shed 6 bases, J shed 0 bases, and the junction held 2 bases outside the gene matches. The CDR3 covers 16 residues. Germline CDR1 reads SGHVS; CDR2 reads FQNEAQ. The CDR3 region has the DNA TGTGCCAGCAGACGGACTAGCGGGGCGAACACCGGGGAGCTGTTTTTT. Translating it yields CASRRTSGANTGELFF.

The V and J genes are TRBV11-2 and TRBJ2-7, with D perhaps matching TRBD1 (5 bases). Germline V gene lookup returns CDR1 SGHAT and CDR2 FQNNGV. The V end lost 1 base, the J end lost 0 bases, and 10 bases lay between the germline ends. The length of the CDR3 is 15 residues. As DNA, the CDR3 is TGTGCCAGCAGCTTAGTGGACACGGGCTCCTACGAGCAGTACTTC. Amino acid sequence: CASSLVDTGSYEQYF.

The chain couples TRBV6-2 or TRBV6-3 to TRBJ1-5, with 8 bases matching TRBD1. From germline, CDR1 is MNHEY and CDR2 SVGEGT. The CDR3 length is 16 residues. Trimming at V came to 6 bases and at J to 2 bases, leaving 9 bases not matched to a gene. The CDR3 nucleotides read TGTGCCAGCAGCTCCTCGACAGGGGTAGGCAATCAGCCCCAGCATTTT. Amino acids: CASSSSTGVGNQPQHF.

The V gene is TRBV5-1, the J gene TRBJ2-3, with TRBD2 matching 10 bases. The germline V gene encodes CDR1 SGHRS and CDR2 YFSETQ. This CDR3 is 15 amino acids long. Trimming removed 1 base from V and 6 bases from J; junction bases left unmatched: 5. The DNA of the CDR3 is TGCGCCAGCAGCTTGCTAAGCGGGAGGGCGGATACGCAGTATTTT. As protein: CASSLLSGRADTQYF. The whole variable domain, remainder taken from reference TRBV5-1 and TRBJ2-3, is KAGVTQTPRYLIKTRGQQVTLSCSPISGHRSVSWYQQTPGQGLQFLFEYFSETQRNKGNFPGRFSGRQFSNSRSEMNVSTLELGDSALYLCASSLLSGRADTQYFGPGTRLTVL.

This sequence joins TRBV30 and TRBJ1-1, with 8 bases aligning to TRBD1. Germline lookup yields CDR1 GTSNPN and CDR2 SVGIG (reference sequence). This CDR3 is 13 amino acids long. V was pared by 7 bases and J by 1 base, with 5 bases of the junction left unmatched. The CDR3: CAYSGGPNTEAFF. In nucleotides, the CDR3 is TGTGCCTACTCAGGGGGCCCGAACACTGAAGCTTTCTTT. Complete variable domain (other parts from reference TRBV30 and TRBJ1-1): SQTIHQWPATLVQPVGSPLSLECTVEGTSNPNLYWYRQAAGRGLQLLFYSVGIGQISSEVPQNLSASRPQDRQFILSSKKLLLSDSGFYLCAYSGGPNTEAFFGQGTRLTVV.

The rearrangement joins TRBV24-1 to TRBJ2-6, with 9 bases matching TRBD1. Germline V gene sequence: CDR1 KGHDR, CDR2 SFDVKD. The CDR3 sequence is 16 residues long. J was trimmed by 2 bases and V by 7 bases; bases with no gene match: 5. The CDR3 DNA reads TGTGCCACCAGCGATACAGGGGGCCCTGGGGCCAACGTCCTGACTTTC. Protein product: CATSDTGGPGANVLTF.

The rearrangement uses TRBV19 and TRBJ1-1, with TRBD1 identical over 9 bases. The CDR3 has 15 amino acids. Germline CDR1 reads LNHDA; CDR2 reads SQIVND (reference sequence). V dropped 5 bases and J dropped 4; count of bases not matched to a gene: 8. The CDR3 reads CASSLGQGIGTEAFF. The CDR3 nucleotides read TGTGCCAGTAGTCTCGGACAGGGGATAGGCACTGAAGCTTTCTTT.

The chain links TRBV30 to TRBJ1-6; D perhaps matches TRBD1 (5 bases). Germline V gives CDR1 GTSNPN, CDR2 SVGIG (reference sequence). Trimming pared 1 base from V and 10 bases from J, leaving 11 bases between. This CDR3 contains 13 residues. The CDR3 protein is CAWSAPGLSPLHF. CDR3 nucleotides: TGTGCCTGGAGTGCCCCGGGACTCTCACCCCTCCACTTT.

The chain carries TRBV6-6 and TRBJ2-2; D may be TRBD1 (5 bases). There are 17 residues in the CDR3. CDR1 MNHNY and CDR2 SVGAGI come from the germline V gene (reference sequence). Trimming took 5 bases from V and 5 from J, leaving 21 bases between them. The CDR3 DNA sequence: TGTGCCAGCAGTCTCTCCTTCTTGGGGCCAAGGACCGGGGAGCTGTTTTTT. This gives the protein CASSLSFLGPRTGELFF.

The chain couples TRBV10-1 to TRBJ2-1; weak D call: TRBD1 (5 bases). The V and J ends lost 0 bases and 7 bases respectively, with 16 bases between them. The germline V gene has CDR1 WNHNN and CDR2 SYGVQD (reference sequence). The CDR3 consists of 16 residues. CDR3 residues: CASSESKGRPLNEQFF. For the CDR3, the DNA is TGCGCCAGCAGTGAGTCGAAGGGGCGACCACTGAATGAGCAGTTCTTC.

The CDR3: CASSQTGSVTEAFF. The DNA of the CDR3 is TGTGCCAGCAGCCAAACAGGGTCGGTGACTGAAGCTTTCTTT. The V call is TRBV3-1 (or the pseudogene TRBV3-2), the J call TRBJ1-1; TRBD1 is a possible D gene (6 bases). Trimming removed 2 bases at V and 5 bases at J, with 12 bases between. Germline lookup yields CDR1 LGHDT and CDR2 YNNKEL (reference sequence). The CDR3 sequence is 14 residues long.

CDR3 loop: CAIGQGIRGYTF. The CDR3 DNA follows: TGTGCCATCGGCCAGGGTATTCGTGGCTACACCTTC. The chain uses TRBV10-3 and TRBJ1-2, with D possibly matching TRBD1 (5 bases). CDR3 length: 12 amino acids. Trimming left V 8 bases short and J 7 bases short, with 14 bases between. Germline V gene lookup returns CDR1 ENHRY and CDR2 SYGVKD.

The chain has TRBV19 and TRBJ1-1; TRBD1 matches at 9 bases. The CDR3 consists of 13 residues. Germline CDR1 is LNHDA and CDR2 is SQIVND (reference sequence). V was pared by 5 bases and J by 8 bases, with 6 bases of the junction left unmatched. This chain's CDR3 is CASSERQGVEAFF. The DNA for the CDR3 is TGTGCCAGTAGTGAAAGACAGGGGGTCGAAGCTTTCTTT.

The rearrangement uses TRBV14 and TRBJ1-4; the D gene is possibly TRBD1 (6 bases). Trimming took off 4 bases at V and 8 bases at J, with 17 bases between the two ends. The CDR3 is made up of 15 amino acids. From germline, CDR1 is SGHDN and CDR2 FVKESK. DNA for the CDR3: TGTGCCAGCAGCCTAAAGGGGGGGGCCGGCGAAAAACTGTTTTTT. It codes for CASSLKGGAGEKLFF.

The rearrangement joins TRBV10-1 to TRBJ1-4, with 7 bases fitting TRBD1. CDR3 size: 16 residues. The germline CDR1 and CDR2 sequences are WNHNN and SYGVQD (reference sequence). Trimming cost V 2 bases and J 8 bases; bases outside gene matches: 11. DNA for the CDR3: TGCGCCAGCAGTGAGCCTATACAGGGGAAAGGCGAAAAACTGTTTTTT. Its protein product is CASSEPIQGKGEKLFF.

The J gene is TRBJ1-1, the V gene TRBV4-1; 7 bases line up with TRBD1. Germline loops: CDR1 MGHRA, CDR2 YSYEKL. The CDR3 consists of 13 residues. Trimming removed 4 bases from V and 5 bases from J; junction bases left unmatched: 4. CDR3 nucleotides: TGCGCCAGCAGCCCCCCGGGACAGACTGAAGCTTTCTTT. Amino acid sequence: CASSPPGQTEAFF.

V is TRBV7-8 and J is TRBJ1-6; 8 bases align to TRBD1. CDR1 is SGHVS, CDR2 FQNEAQ, per germline. CDR3 length: 16 amino acids. Unmatched junction bases numbered 7, after V lost 1 base and J lost 8 bases. CDR3 nucleotides: TGTGCCAGCAGCTTAGAACCCAACAGGGGGTATTCACCCCTCCACTTT. Translated: CASSLEPNRGYSPLHF.

This clone has only one observation. The chain carries TRBV11-3 and TRBJ2-3; D is possibly TRBD2 (6 bases). Germline CDR1 and CDR2: SGHNT and YENEEA. The CDR3 consists of 14 residues. The ends were cut back, 5 bases at V and 2 bases at J, with 11 bases in the middle. DNA for the CDR3: TGTGCCAGCAGCGAGGGGCGGGACACAGATACGCAGTATTTT. This sequence encodes CASSEGRDTDTQYF.

The genes are TRBV7-2 and TRBJ1-1; TRBD1 agrees at 10 bases. CDR1 SGHTA and CDR2 FQGNSA come from the germline V gene. After removal of 2 bases from V and 2 bases from J, the junction contained 11 bases not matched to a gene. The CDR3 has 18 amino acids. The CDR3 nucleotides read TGTGCCAGCAGCTTATATCCCGGACAGGGGGTGACCAACACTGAAGCTTTCTTT. Translating gives CASSLYPGQGVTNTEAFF.

This chain uses TRBV9 with TRBJ2-1, with TRBD2 matching 9 bases. The CDR3 contains 15 residues. V lost 0 bases, J lost 10 bases, and 8 bases stayed unmatched. Germline loops: CDR1 SGDLS, CDR2 YYNGEE. The CDR3 sequence is CASSVGAGGPREQFF. The CDR3 DNA reads as TGTGCCAGCAGCGTAGGCGCGGGGGGGCCCAGGGAGCAGTTCTTC.

The gene calls are TRBV19 and TRBJ1-1; perhaps TRBD1 as D (5 bases). The germline V and J ends were trimmed by 1 base and 5 bases, with 11 bases remaining between them. From germline, CDR1 is LNHDA and CDR2 SQIVND (reference sequence). This CDR3 has 14 residues. In DNA, the CDR3 is TGTGCCAGTAGTATAGGTCAGGGTGAGACTGAAGCTTTCTTT. Protein sequence: CASSIGQGETEAFF.

The chain joins TRBV15 to TRBJ2-1; TRBD2 agrees at 11 bases. This CDR3 region has 16 residues. The V and J ends lost 5 bases and 8 bases, in that order; junction bases with no gene match: 11. Germline V lookup: CDR1 LNHNV, CDR2 YYDKDF (reference sequence). The CDR3 DNA is TGTGCCACCAGCTCTGCCATAGCGGGGGGGCTCGATGAGCAGTTCTTC. Its translation: CATSSAIAGGLDEQFF.